The 14 T cell receptor delta chains below were found in one sample sequenced in a study of γδ T cells in repeated Plasmodium falciparum infection. Flow sorting of PBMC yielded separate Vgamma9/Vdelta2+ and Vdelta2-negative gammadelta T cell populations for bulk repertoire analysis. TCRdb redid clone calling on the multiplex PCR reads using CATT. Here the sample spans more than 70,000 delta-chain clones, less than 1% being singletons. Material: gamma-delta T cells from blood. All receptors derive from a pool of human donors (malaria-infected and uninfected, not separated).

This clone was observed at least ten times. The identical CDR3 is also encoded by other nucleotide sequences in the sample. This chain links TRDV2 with TRDJ1; 11 bases match TRDD3. J was trimmed by 0 bases and V by 2 bases; bases with no gene match: 10. Germline lookup yields CDR1 GEAIGNYY and CDR2 EKD. There are 18 residues in the CDR3. The CDR3 DNA sequence: TGTGCCTGTGACAGTTTGCTGGGGGATACCCCGTACACCGATAAACTCATCTTT. Protein: CACDSLLGDTPYTDKLIF.

This clone has just a few counts. TCRdb's protein for this DNA is that of a much larger clone and differs from the translation at residue 4, likely a read error; the protein shown is the DNA translation. The V call is TRDV2, the J call TRDJ3; 7 bases match TRDD3. Germline matching of the DNA provided the J gene here, since TCRdb leaves it blank. V lost 5 bases, J lost 2 bases, and 20 bases stayed unmatched. There are 21 residues in the CDR3. Germline V lookup: CDR1 GEAIGNYY, CDR2 EKD. CDR3 DNA sequence: TGTGCCTGTGTCAAGAGGAGCTGGGGGTTCCTTAAGACCTGGGACACCCGACAGATGTTTTTC. It translates to CACVKRSWGFLKTWDTRQMFF.

Worth noting for this clone: This DNA's translation and the protein TCRdb lists, from a much larger clone, do not match at residue 12, likely due to a read error; the protein shown is translated from the DNA. With the J gene uncalled, the V gene is TRDV1; the D call in the table, TRDD3, was not verified against the DNA. The CDR3 contains 14 residues. Germline-derived CDR1 and CDR2 are TSWWSYY and QGS. The CDR3 sequence is CALGKTKGDGKPIF. The DNA of the CDR3 is TGTGCTCTTGGGAAGACTAAGGGGGATGGAAAACCCATCTTT.

With regard to this clone: The likely explanation is a read error, given a far larger clone one base away. Other DNA sequences in this specimen translate into the identical CDR3. The V gene call is TRDV2, and the J gene call is absent; the D call in the table, TRDD3, was not verified against the DNA. Germline-derived CDR1 and CDR2 are GEAIGNYY and EKD. The CDR3 length is 18 residues. The CDR3 reads CACDTVFGGYARSDKLIF. The CDR3 nucleotides are TGTGCCTGTGACACGGTATTTGGGGGATACGCTCGGAGTGATAAGCTCATCTTT.

Only a few counts were recorded for this clone. The TCRdb protein comes from a much larger clone and disagrees with this DNA's translation at residue 16, likely due to a read error; the protein given here is derived from the DNA. J is TRDJ1 and V is TRDV1; 11 bases are a match to TRDD3. Germline matching of the DNA provided the J gene here, since TCRdb leaves it blank. CDR1 and CDR2 from the germline V gene are TSWWSYY and QGS. CDR3 size: 22 residues. J was trimmed by 1 base and V by 6 bases; bases with no gene match: 25. CDR3 sequence: CALGLVHSGKGWGILTTDKLIF. CDR3 bases: TGTGCTCTTGGTCTTGTTCATAGTGGAAAGGGCTGGGGGATACTGACCACCGATAAACTCATCTTT.

On this clone itself: A far larger clone is off by one base, so a read error is likely. The sample has other DNA sequences that encode this CDR3 too. The rearrangement uses TRDV1 and TRDJ4, with 13 bases matching TRDD3. Since TCRdb gives no J gene, matching the DNA to germline was used here to assign it. CDR1 is TSWWSYY, CDR2 QGS, per germline. The CDR3 is made up of 22 amino acids. Trimming at V came to 0 bases and at J to 3 bases, leaving 22 bases not matched to a gene. CDR3 sequence (DNA): TGTGCTCTTGGGGAACTATTACATCACCACGCTGTACTGGGGGATACGCCGGGACCCCTGATCTTT. Its protein product is CALGELLHHHAVLGDTPGPLIF.

In this sample, this clone turned up many times. The protein that TCRdb holds for this DNA derives from a much larger clone and differs from the translated DNA at residue 14, which likely indicates a read error; the protein shown here is translated from the DNA. The J gene has no call, while the V gene is TRDV2; no DNA check was done on the table's D call, TRDD3. This CDR3 is 16 amino acids long. Germline V gene sequence: CDR1 GEAIGNYY, CDR2 EKD. The CDR3 sequence: CACDVLGDTLTAQPFF. The CDR3 nucleotides read TGTGCCTGTGACGTACTGGGGGATACTTTGACAGCACAACCCTTCTTT.

This clone has a handful of counts. One base separates it from a far larger clone, so it is likely a read error. The same CDR3 can be traced to other DNA sequences in this sample. The chain carries TRDV1 and TRDJ1, with D perhaps TRDD3 (8 bases). The J gene, missing from TCRdb, was assigned here through DNA to germline matching. Looked up from germline, CDR1 is TSWWSYY and CDR2 is QGS. The V gene lost 6 bases and the J gene lost 3 bases, with 38 bases spanning the gap. This CDR3 is 22 amino acids long. CDR3 nucleotides: TGTGCTCTTGGATCTCTGATTCCTTCCTCCCTAAACTGGGGGTCTCCTCCCGATAAACTCATCTTT. Translating it yields CALGSLIPSSLNWGSPPDKLIF.

This clone was detected only a few times. A far larger clone is just one base off, so this is likely a read error. The sample holds other DNA sequences that translate to the same CDR3. The CDR3 here is CALGDALPSYQVLGDFGYTDKLIF. The CDR3 DNA follows: TGTGCTCTTGGGGATGCGCTTCCTTCCTACCAGGTACTGGGGGACTTTGGGTACACCGATAAACTCATCTTT. The V call is TRDV1, the J call TRDJ1; perhaps D is TRDD2 or TRDD3 (9 bases each). The CDR3 runs 24 residues. Germline loops: CDR1 TSWWSYY, CDR2 QGS. The V end was cut by 3 bases, the J end by 0 bases, with 38 bases between.

This clone was counted a few times. The protein given by TCRdb reflects a much larger clone and differs at residue 10 from this DNA's translation, likely from a read error; the protein shown is the DNA's translation. The chain recombines TRDV2 with TRDJ1; maybe TRDD3 (6 bases). Since TCRdb gives no J gene, matching the DNA to germline was used here to assign it. The germline CDR1 and CDR2 sequences are GEAIGNYY and EKD. The ends were cut back, 0 bases at V and 0 bases at J, with 22 bases in the middle. The CDR3 has 19 amino acids. CDR3 nucleotide sequence: TGTGCCTGTGACACCGGGGGCTGGGGACACCCTTCGTACACCGATAAACTCATCTTT. Its protein product is CACDTGGWGHPSYTDKLIF.

This clone has only a few counts. A far larger clone is one base from this, pointing to a likely read error. Within the sample, other DNA sequences also encode this same CDR3. CDR3 residues: CALGIGPGPSSSTGVILIF. CDR3 nucleotide sequence: TGTGCTCTTGGGATCGGGCCCGGGCCTTCCTCCAGTACGGGGGTCATACTCATCTTT. The chain uses TRDV1 and TRDJ1, with TRDD2 identical over 7 bases. The J gene is not listed in TCRdb, so it was assigned here from a DNA match to germline. The CDR3 sequence is 19 residues long. Germline CDR1 reads TSWWSYY; CDR2 reads QGS. V lost 5 bases and J lost 10; bases outside the gene matches: 28.

This clone was counted a few times. The protein that TCRdb holds for this DNA derives from a much larger clone and differs from the translated DNA at residue 14, which likely indicates a read error; the protein shown here is translated from the DNA. The chain uses TRDV3 and TRDJ1; tentative D call: TRDD2 (6 bases). Germline matching of the DNA provided the J gene here, since TCRdb leaves it blank. CDR1 and CDR2 from the germline V gene are TVYSNPD and GDNSRS (reference sequence). The V gene lost 3 bases and the J gene lost 10 bases, with 48 bases spanning the gap. The CDR3 spans 22 residues. CDR3 sequence: CAFNHLLPPSVLSSIGGWRLIF. The CDR3 DNA follows: TGTGCCTTCAATCACCTTCTTCCTCCGTCGGTACTCTCAAGTATCGGAGGTTGGAGACTCATCTTT.

Concerning this clone: TCRdb lists the protein of a much larger clone for this DNA, which differs at residue 11, so this is likely a read error; the protein given here is translated from the DNA itself. The chain recombines TRDV2 with TRDJ1; D gene ambiguous. Germline CDR1 and CDR2: GEAIGNYY and EKD. This CDR3 has 16 residues. V lost 0 bases to trimming and J lost 3 bases, with 16 bases between them. The CDR3 DNA sequence: TGTGCCTGTGACACCGTGGAGGTCCAGTACCCCGATAAACTCATCTTT. Its translation: CACDTVEVQYPDKLIF.

This clone has more than one count but fewer than ten. A far larger clone is only one base removed, so a read error is likely. Other DNA sequences from this sample encode an identical CDR3 as well. The chain joins TRAV14/DV4 to TRDJ1; unclear D gene. This CDR3 spans 17 amino acids. V dropped 0 bases and J dropped 11 bases, with 25 bases sitting between them. The germline V gene has CDR1 TSDPSYG and CDR2 QGSYDQQN (reference sequence). The CDR3 reads CAMREGRVGISGRKLIF. The CDR3 DNA reads TGTGCAATGAGAGAGGGCCGTGTTGGTATTTCGGGAAGGAAGCTCATCTTT.